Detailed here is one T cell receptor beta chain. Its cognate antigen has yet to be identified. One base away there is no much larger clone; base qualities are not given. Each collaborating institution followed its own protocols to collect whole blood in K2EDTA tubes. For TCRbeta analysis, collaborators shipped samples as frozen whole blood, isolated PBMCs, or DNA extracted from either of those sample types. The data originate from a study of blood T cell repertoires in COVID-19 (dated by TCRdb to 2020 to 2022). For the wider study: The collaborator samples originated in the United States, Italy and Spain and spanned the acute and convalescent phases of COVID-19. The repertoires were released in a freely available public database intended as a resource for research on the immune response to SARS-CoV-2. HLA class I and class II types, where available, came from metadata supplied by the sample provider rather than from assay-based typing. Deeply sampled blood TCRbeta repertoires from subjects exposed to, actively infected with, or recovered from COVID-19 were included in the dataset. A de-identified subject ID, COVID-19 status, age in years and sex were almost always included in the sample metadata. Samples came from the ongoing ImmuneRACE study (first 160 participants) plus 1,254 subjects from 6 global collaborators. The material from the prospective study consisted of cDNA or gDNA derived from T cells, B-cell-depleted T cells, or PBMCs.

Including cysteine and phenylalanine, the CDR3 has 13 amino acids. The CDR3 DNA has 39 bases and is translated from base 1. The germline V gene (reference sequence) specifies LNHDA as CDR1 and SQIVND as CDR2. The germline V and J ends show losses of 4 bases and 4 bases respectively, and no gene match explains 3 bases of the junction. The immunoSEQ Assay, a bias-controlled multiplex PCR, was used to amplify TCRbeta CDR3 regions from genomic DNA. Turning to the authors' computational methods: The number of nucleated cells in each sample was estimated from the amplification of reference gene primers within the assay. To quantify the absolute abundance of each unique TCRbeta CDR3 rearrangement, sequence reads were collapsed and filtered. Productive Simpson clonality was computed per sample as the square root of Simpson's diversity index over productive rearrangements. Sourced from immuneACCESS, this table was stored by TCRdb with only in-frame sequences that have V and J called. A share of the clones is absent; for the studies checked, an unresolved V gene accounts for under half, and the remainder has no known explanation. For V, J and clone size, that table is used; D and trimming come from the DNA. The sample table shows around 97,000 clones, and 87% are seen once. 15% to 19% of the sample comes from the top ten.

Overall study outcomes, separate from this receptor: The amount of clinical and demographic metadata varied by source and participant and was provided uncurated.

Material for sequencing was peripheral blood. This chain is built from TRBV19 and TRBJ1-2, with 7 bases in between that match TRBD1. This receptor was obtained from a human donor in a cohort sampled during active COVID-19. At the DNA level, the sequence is TGTGCCAGTAGTAGAGGACAGGCCTATGGCTACACCTTC. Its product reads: CASSRGQAYGYTF.